The 10 T cell receptor beta chains listed next were all sequenced from one sample in a study of cytomegalovirus exposure and HLA in healthy donors. Use of 60 Vbeta and 13 Jbeta primers characterized the PCR. Profiling relied on immunoSEQ multiplex PCR, and the TCRdb table lists in-frame clones only, not all of them. The sample records approximately 160,000 clones, over 75% being singletons. Sample: PBMCs. Receptor source: a man aged 50 to 59 in good health and CMV-seropositive.

J is TRBJ2-2 and V is TRBV2; perhaps TRBD2 as D (6 bases). This CDR3 has 12 amino acids. The V gene lost 8 bases and the J gene lost 10 bases, with 14 bases spanning the gap. Germline V gene lookup returns CDR1 SNHLY and CDR2 FYNNEI. The CDR3 protein is CASSLGEAELFF. The CDR3 DNA sequence: TGTGCCAGCTCCCTGGGGGAGGCGGAGCTGTTTTTT.

This sequence joins TRBV27 and TRBJ2-2; TRBD1 might be the D (6 bases). The CDR3 consists of 15 residues. The ends were cut back, 3 bases at V and 7 bases at J, with 15 bases in the middle. The germline V gene encodes CDR1 MNHEY and CDR2 SMNVEV (reference sequence). CDR3: CASSLTYTGIGELFF. The CDR3 region has the DNA TGTGCCAGCAGTTTGACCTACACAGGGATCGGGGAGCTGTTTTTT.

The rearrangement joins TRBV7-6 to TRBJ2-1, with 9 bases matching TRBD2. J was trimmed by 10 bases and V by 5 bases; bases with no gene match: 3. The CDR3 loop spans 12 amino acids. CDR1 and CDR2 from the germline V gene are SGHVS and FNYEAQ. The CDR3 here is CASSNLAGEQFF. The DNA of the CDR3 is TGTGCCAGCAGCAATCTAGCGGGAGAGCAGTTCTTC. The full variable domain, rest sourced from reference TRBV7-6 and TRBJ2-1, is GAGVSQSPRYKVTKRGQDVALRCDPISGHVSLYWYRQALGQGPEFLTYFNYEAQQDKSGLPNDRFSAERPEGSISTLTIQRTEQRDSAMYRCASSNLAGEQFFGPGTRLTVL.

This clone occurred a few times. V and J are TRBV28 and TRBJ2-2; perhaps TRBD1 as D (5 bases). Trimming removed 3 bases from V and 1 base from J, with 15 bases in between. Germline values: CDR1 MDHEN, CDR2 SYDVKM. CDR3 length: 17 residues. CDR3 nucleotide sequence: TGTGCCAGCAGTTTCCCCGACAGCTTTAAGAACACCGGGGAGCTGTTTTTT. Translating it yields CASSFPDSFKNTGELFF.

The chain carries TRBV6-5 and TRBJ1-3; the D is unclear. V was trimmed by 0 bases and J by 2 bases, leaving 11 bases between them. CDR1 and CDR2 from the germline V gene are MNHEY and SVGAGI. The CDR3 contains 16 residues. The CDR3 bases are TGTGCCAGCAGTTACTCATTTCGGGGTACTGGAAACACCATATATTTT. This translates into CASSYSFRGTGNTIYF.

The table lists this clone with a count of one. The chain has TRBV5-4 and TRBJ2-3; TRBD2 agrees at 14 bases. CDR3 length equals 15 residues. Trimming at V came to 5 bases and at J to 4 bases, leaving 3 bases not matched to a gene. Germline CDR1 is SGHNT and CDR2 is YYREEE (reference sequence). This CDR3 reads CASRQGLAGADTQYF. DNA for the CDR3: TGTGCCAGCAGACAGGGACTAGCGGGAGCAGATACGCAGTATTTT. Using reference TRBV5-4 and TRBJ2-3 for the parts outside the CDR3, the full variable domain is ETGVTQSPTHLIKTRGQQVTLRCSSQSGHNTVSWYQQALGQGPQFIFQYYREEENGRGNFPPRFSGLQFPNYSSELNVNALELDDSALYLCASRQGLAGADTQYFGPGTRLTVL.

The chain employs TRBV7-6 and TRBJ1-2; D perhaps matches TRBD1 (5 bases). There are 13 residues in the CDR3. Trimming pared 5 bases from V and 2 bases from J, leaving 9 bases between. The germline CDR1 and CDR2 sequences are SGHVS and FNYEAQ. Here the CDR3 reads CASSTTVNYGYTF. CDR3 sequence (DNA): TGTGCCAGCAGCACGACAGTGAACTATGGCTACACCTTC.

The chain links TRBV6-1 to TRBJ2-7; no clear D. V shed 6 bases and J shed 2 bases, with 5 bases lying between them. This CDR3 contains 11 residues. The germline V gene has CDR1 MNHNS and CDR2 SASEGT. The CDR3: CASSLTYEQYF. The CDR3 DNA reads as TGTGCCAGCAGCCTTACCTACGAGCAGTACTTC.

The rearrangement uses TRBV6-5 and TRBJ1-2; 11 bases match TRBD1. V shed 7 bases and J 6 bases; nucleotides not matched to a gene: 7. Germline CDR1 and CDR2: MNHEY and SVGAGI. This CDR3 is built from 14 residues. The chain's CDR3 is CASTRDRGFHGYTF. CDR3 DNA sequence: TGTGCCAGCACCCGGGACAGGGGGTTCCATGGCTACACCTTC.

The chain carries TRBV28 and TRBJ1-2; TRBD1 matches at 9 bases. The V gene's germline CDR1 is MDHEN and CDR2 SYDVKM. The CDR3 contains 12 residues. Losses at the gene ends were 11 bases for V and 6 bases for J; bases not matched to a gene: 7. The CDR3: CAGKDRGNGYTF. CDR3 nucleotides: TGTGCCGGAAAAGACAGGGGGAATGGCTACACCTTC.